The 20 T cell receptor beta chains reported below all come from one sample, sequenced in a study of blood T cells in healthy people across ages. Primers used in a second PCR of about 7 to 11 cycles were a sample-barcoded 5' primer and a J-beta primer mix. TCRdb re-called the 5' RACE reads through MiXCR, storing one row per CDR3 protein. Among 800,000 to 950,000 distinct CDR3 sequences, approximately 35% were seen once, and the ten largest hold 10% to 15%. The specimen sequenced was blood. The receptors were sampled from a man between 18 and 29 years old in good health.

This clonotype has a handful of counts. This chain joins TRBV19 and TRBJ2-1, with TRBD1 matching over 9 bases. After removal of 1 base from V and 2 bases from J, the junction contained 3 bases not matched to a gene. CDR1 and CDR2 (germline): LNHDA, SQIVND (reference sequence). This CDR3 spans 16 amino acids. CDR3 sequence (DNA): TGTGCCAGTAGTATAGTTGGGGACAGGGCCTACAATGAGCAGTTCTTC. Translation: CASSIVGDRAYNEQFF.

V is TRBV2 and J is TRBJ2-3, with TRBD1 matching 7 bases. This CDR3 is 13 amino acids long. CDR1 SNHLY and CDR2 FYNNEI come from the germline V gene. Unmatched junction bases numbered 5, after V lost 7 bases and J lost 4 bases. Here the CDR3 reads CASIVQGPDTQYF. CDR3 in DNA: TGTGCCAGCATTGTACAGGGGCCAGATACGCAGTATTTT.

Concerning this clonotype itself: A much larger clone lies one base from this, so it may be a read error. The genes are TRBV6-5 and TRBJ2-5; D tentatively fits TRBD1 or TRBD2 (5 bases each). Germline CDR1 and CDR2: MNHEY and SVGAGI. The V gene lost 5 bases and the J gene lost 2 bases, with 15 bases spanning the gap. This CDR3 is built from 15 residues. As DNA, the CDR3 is TGTGCCAGCAGTGAGCCGGGACGGCTACAAGAGACCCAGTACTTC. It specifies CASSEPGRLQETQYF.

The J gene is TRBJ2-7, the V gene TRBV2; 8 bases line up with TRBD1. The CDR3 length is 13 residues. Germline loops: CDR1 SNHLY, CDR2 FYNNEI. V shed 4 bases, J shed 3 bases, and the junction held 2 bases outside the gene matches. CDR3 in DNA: TGTGCCAGCAGTGGGACAGGGTTCTACGAGCAGTACTTC. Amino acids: CASSGTGFYEQYF.

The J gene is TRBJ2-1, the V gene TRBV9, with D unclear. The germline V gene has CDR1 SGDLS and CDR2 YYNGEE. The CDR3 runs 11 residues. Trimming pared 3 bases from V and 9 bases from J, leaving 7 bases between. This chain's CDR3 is CASSDYGEQFF. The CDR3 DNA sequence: TGTGCCAGCAGCGACTACGGTGAGCAGTTCTTC.

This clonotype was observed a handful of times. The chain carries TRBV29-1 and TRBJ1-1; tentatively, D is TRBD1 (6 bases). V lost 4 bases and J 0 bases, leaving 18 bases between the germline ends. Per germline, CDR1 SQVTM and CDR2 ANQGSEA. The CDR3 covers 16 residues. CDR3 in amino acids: CSVGGVAGELNTEAFF. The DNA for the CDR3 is TGCAGCGTTGGGGGGGTGGCAGGGGAATTGAACACTGAAGCTTTCTTT.

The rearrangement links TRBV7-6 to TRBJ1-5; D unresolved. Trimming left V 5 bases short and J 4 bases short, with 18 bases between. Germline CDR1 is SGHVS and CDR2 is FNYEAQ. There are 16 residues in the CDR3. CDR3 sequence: CASSLNKGGLNQPQHF. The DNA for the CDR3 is TGTGCCAGCAGCCTCAATAAGGGAGGCCTAAATCAGCCCCAGCATTTT.

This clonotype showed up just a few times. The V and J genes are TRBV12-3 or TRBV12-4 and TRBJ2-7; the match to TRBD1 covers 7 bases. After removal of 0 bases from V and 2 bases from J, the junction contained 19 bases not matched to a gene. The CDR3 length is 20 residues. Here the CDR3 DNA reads TGTGCCAGCAGTTTAGCGGACCGGCGGACAGGAAGGGTTAGGGCCTACGAGCAGTACTTC. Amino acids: CASSLADRRTGRVRAYEQYF.

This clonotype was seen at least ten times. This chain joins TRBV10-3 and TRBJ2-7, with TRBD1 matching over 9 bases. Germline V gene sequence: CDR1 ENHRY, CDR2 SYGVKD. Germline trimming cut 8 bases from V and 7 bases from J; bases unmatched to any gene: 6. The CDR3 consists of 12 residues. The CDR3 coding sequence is TGTGCCATCTCGACAGGGGGTAATGAGCAGTACTTC. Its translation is CAISTGGNEQYF.

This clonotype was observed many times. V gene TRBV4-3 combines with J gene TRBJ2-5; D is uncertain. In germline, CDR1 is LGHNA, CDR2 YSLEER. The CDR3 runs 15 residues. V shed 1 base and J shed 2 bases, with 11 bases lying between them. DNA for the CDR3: TGCGCCAGCAGCCAAGGAGTCTCTCTACAAGAGACCCAGTACTTC. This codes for CASSQGVSLQETQYF.

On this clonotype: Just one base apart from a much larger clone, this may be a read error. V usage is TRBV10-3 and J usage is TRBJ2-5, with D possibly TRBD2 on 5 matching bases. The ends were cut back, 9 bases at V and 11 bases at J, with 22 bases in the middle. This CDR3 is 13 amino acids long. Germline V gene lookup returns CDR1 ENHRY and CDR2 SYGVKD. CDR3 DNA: TGTGCCATGGACTCCGGGCCTACCTACGGGCAGTACTTC. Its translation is CAMDSGPTYGQYF.

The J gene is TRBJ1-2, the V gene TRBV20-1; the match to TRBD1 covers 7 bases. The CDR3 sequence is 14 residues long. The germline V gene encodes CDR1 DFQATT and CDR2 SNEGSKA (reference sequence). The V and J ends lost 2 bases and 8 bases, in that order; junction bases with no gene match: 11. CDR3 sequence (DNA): TGCAGTGCTAGAAACAGGGGATCCCGGAGGGGCTACACCTTC. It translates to CSARNRGSRRGYTF.

The CDR3 DNA sequence: TGCAGTGTTTTAGGGACTAGCGGGGGTGAGACCCAGTACTTC. It specifies CSVLGTSGGETQYF. The chain employs TRBV20-1 and TRBJ2-5, with 14 positions matching TRBD2. The CDR3 spans 14 residues. The V gene end was trimmed by 7 bases and the J gene end by 5 bases; junction bases not matched to a gene: 6. Germline assignment: CDR1 DFQATT and CDR2 SNEGSKA (reference sequence).

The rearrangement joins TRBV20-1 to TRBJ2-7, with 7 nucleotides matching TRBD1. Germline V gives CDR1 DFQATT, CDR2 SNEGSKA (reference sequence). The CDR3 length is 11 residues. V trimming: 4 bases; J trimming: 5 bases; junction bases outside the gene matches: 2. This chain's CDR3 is CSATQGDEQYF. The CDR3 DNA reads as TGCAGTGCTACCCAGGGGGACGAGCAGTACTTC.

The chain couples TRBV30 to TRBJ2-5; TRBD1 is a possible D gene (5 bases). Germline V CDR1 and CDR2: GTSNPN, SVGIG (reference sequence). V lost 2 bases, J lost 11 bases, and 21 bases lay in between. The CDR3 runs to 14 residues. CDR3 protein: CAWSFQGGLNEQYF. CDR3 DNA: TGTGCCTGGAGTTTCCAGGGTGGATTGAATGAGCAGTACTTC.

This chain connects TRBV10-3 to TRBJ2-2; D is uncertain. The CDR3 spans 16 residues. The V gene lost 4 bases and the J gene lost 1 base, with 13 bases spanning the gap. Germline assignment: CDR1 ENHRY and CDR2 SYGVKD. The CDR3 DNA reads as TGTGCCATCAGTGGGTCCCCCAGATTGAACACCGGGGAGCTGTTTTTT. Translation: CAISGSPRLNTGELFF.

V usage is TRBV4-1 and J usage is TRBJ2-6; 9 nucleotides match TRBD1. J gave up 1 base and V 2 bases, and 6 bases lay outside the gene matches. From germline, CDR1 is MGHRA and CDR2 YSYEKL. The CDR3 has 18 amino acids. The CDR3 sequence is CASSQPPGTGSGANVLTF. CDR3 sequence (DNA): TGCGCCAGCAGCCAACCACCCGGGACAGGGTCTGGGGCCAACGTCCTGACTTTC.

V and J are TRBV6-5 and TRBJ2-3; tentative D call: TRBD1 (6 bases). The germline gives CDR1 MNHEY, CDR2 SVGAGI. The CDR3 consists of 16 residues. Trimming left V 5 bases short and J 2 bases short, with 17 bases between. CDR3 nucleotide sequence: TGTGCCAGCAGTAAGGTGTGGGGGCCCAACACAGATACGCAGTATTTT. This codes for CASSKVWGPNTDTQYF.

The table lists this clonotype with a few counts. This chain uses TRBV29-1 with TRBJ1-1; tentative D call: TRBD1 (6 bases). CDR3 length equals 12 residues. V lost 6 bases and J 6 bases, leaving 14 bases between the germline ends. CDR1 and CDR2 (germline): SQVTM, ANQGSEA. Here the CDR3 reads CSVATGGSEAFF. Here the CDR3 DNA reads TGCAGCGTAGCGACAGGTGGCTCTGAAGCTTTCTTT.

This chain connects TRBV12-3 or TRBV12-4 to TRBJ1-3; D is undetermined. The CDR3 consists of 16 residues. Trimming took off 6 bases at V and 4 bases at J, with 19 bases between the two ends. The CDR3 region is CASSRIGAQVGNTIYF. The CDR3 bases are TGTGCCAGCAGCCGGATAGGAGCGCAGGTGGGAAACACCATATATTTT.